A single sample is the source of the 18 T cell receptor beta chains below, sequenced in a study of blood T cell repertoires in COVID-19. Assay: immunoSEQ multiplex PCR; the TCRdb copy retains only in-frame clones and omits some. This table holds 110,000 to 150,000 clones, about nine tenths found once. Sequencing used PBMCs or T cells enriched from blood (not recorded which). The receptors shown here come from a man in his fifties or sixties who had recovered from COVID-19.

The chain links TRBV7-2 to TRBJ1-2; D unclear. The germline gives CDR1 SGHTA, CDR2 FQGNSA. Trimming stripped 1 base from V and 5 bases from J, with 11 bases between. This CDR3 is built from 14 residues. The CDR3 protein is CASSLGSGYYGYTF. DNA for the CDR3: TGTGCCAGCAGCTTAGGGTCAGGATATTATGGCTACACCTTC.

The sample holds one count of this clone. The same CDR3 can be traced to other DNA sequences in this sample. J is TRBJ1-2 and V is TRBV28, with D maybe TRBD1 (6 bases). The germline V gene has CDR1 MDHEN and CDR2 SYDVKM. Between the trimmed V and J ends, which lost 5 bases and 2 bases, there was a span of 9 bases. The CDR3 length is 13 residues. Here the CDR3 DNA reads TGTGCCAGCAGTCTAACAGGGAACTATGGCTACACCTTC. This gives the protein CASSLTGNYGYTF.

The chain has TRBV19 and TRBJ2-7; D is undetermined. The length of the CDR3 is 14 residues. CDR1 and CDR2 (germline): LNHDA, SQIVND (reference sequence). Trimming removed 6 bases at V and 0 bases at J, with 12 bases between. Here the CDR3 DNA reads TGTGCCAGTAGGTATACAGAGCTCTCCTACGAGCAGTACTTC. It is translated as CASRYTELSYEQYF.

The chain employs TRBV4-3 and TRBJ1-6; TRBD1 aligns across 8 bases. Germline-derived CDR1 and CDR2 are LGHNA and YSLEER. The CDR3 has 15 amino acids. The junction had 3 bases not matched to a gene; V was cut back by 3 bases and J by 5 bases. The CDR3 spells CASSQADRDNSPLHF. As DNA, the CDR3 is TGCGCCAGCAGCCAGGCGGACAGGGATAATTCACCCCTCCACTTT.

This chain links TRBV3-1 (or the pseudogene TRBV3-2) with TRBJ2-1; possible D gene TRBD2, 6 bases. Germline V gives CDR1 LGHDT, CDR2 YNNKEL (reference sequence). V was pared by 5 bases and J by 12 bases, with 23 bases between. The CDR3 has 15 residues. The CDR3 region has the DNA TGTGCCAGCAGCAACCCGGGACTTTCTTTCTTTTCGCAGTTCTTC. The encoded protein is CASSNPGLSFFSQFF.

The chain employs TRBV5-6 and TRBJ1-2; the D is unclear. The CDR3 length is 15 residues. Trimming removed 0 bases from V and 7 bases from J, with 16 bases in between. Germline V gene sequence: CDR1 SGHDT, CDR2 YYEEEE. CDR3 nucleotides: TGTGCCAGCAGCTTGGTGGGCCCACAAGGGAGTGGCTACACCTTC. Protein product: CASSLVGPQGSGYTF.

This clone occurred once. This sequence joins TRBV29-1 and TRBJ2-2, with D possibly being TRBD1 (6 bases). Per the germline V gene, CDR1 is SQVTM and CDR2 is ANQGSEA. The CDR3 sequence is 13 residues long. V gave up 5 bases and J gave up 1 base, with 8 bases separating them. The CDR3 DNA reads as TGCAGCGTTTACAGGGTGAACACCGGGGAGCTGTTTTTT. Translation gives CSVYRVNTGELFF.

The chain is built from TRBV19 and TRBJ1-5; 9 bases line up with TRBD1. The germline V gene encodes CDR1 LNHDA and CDR2 SQIVND (reference sequence). The CDR3 contains 15 residues. The trim removed 3 bases at V and 7 bases at J, leaving 7 bases unmatched. This chain's CDR3 is CASSIRDGQGQPQHF. In DNA form, the CDR3 reads TGTGCCAGTAGTATTCGGGACGGACAGGGGCAGCCCCAGCATTTT.

The rearrangement links TRBV7-2 to TRBJ2-3, with TRBD2 matching over 7 bases. The CDR3 sequence is 14 residues long. V lost 5 bases and J lost 0; bases outside the gene matches: 2. Germline V lookup: CDR1 SGHTA, CDR2 FQGNSA. For the CDR3, the DNA is TGTGCCAGCAGCCGTAGCGGGAGCACAGATACGCAGTATTTT. Amino acids: CASSRSGSTDTQYF. Supplemented by reference TRBV7-2 and TRBJ2-3, the full variable domain reads GAGVSQSPSNKVTEKGKDVELRCDPISGHTALYWYRQSLGQGLEFLIYFQGNSAPDKSGLPSDRFSAERTGGSVSTLTIQRTQQEDSAVYLCASSRSGSTDTQYFGPGTRLTVL.

The chain is built from TRBV7-6 and TRBJ1-1; D remains ambiguous. V was trimmed by 8 bases and J by 6 bases, leaving 19 bases between them. CDR1 is SGHVS and CDR2 is FNYEAQ in the germline V gene. The CDR3 covers 14 residues. This CDR3 is CASSAEGSSAEAFF. The CDR3, as DNA: TGTGCCAGCTCGGCCGAGGGATCCAGCGCTGAAGCTTTCTTT.

The count of this clone is one. The V and J genes are TRBV9 and TRBJ2-2, with a possible D match to TRBD2 (7 bases). The length of the CDR3 is 16 residues. Germline-derived CDR1 and CDR2 are SGDLS and YYNGEE. Trimming pared 1 base from V and 1 base from J, leaving 11 bases between. The CDR3 sequence is CASSVSGGLNTGELFF. DNA for the CDR3: TGTGCCAGCAGCGTATCGGGGGGCCTGAACACCGGGGAGCTGTTTTTT.

This clone was observed a few times. The chain uses TRBV18 and TRBJ1-1, with D hard to call. The CDR3 consists of 15 residues. Trimming left V 2 bases short and J 0 bases short, with 10 bases between. Looked up from germline, CDR1 is KGHSH and CDR2 is LQKENI. CDR3 protein: CASSPDRGLNTEAFF. CDR3 nucleotide sequence: TGTGCCAGCTCACCAGATCGCGGTTTGAACACTGAAGCTTTCTTT.

The chain is built from TRBV29-1 and TRBJ1-2, with D unclear. CDR3 size: 15 residues. CDR1 is SQVTM, CDR2 ANQGSEA, per germline. The germline V and J ends were trimmed by 0 bases and 8 bases, with 19 bases remaining between them. This CDR3 reads CSVEDLSVGIWGYTF. DNA of the CDR3: TGCAGCGTTGAAGATCTTTCTGTGGGCATCTGGGGCTACACCTTC.

V and J are TRBV18 and TRBJ2-7; D is possibly TRBD1 (5 bases). The germline gives CDR1 KGHSH, CDR2 LQKENI. Trimming cost V 2 bases and J 6 bases, with 11 bases left between them. The length of the CDR3 is 13 residues. The CDR3: CASSPDTGGEQYV. CDR3 DNA: TGTGCCAGCTCACCAGATACAGGCGGCGAGCAGTACGTC.

V usage is TRBV7-2 and J usage is TRBJ2-5; 13 nucleotides match TRBD2. The length of the CDR3 is 19 residues. V lost 4 bases and J lost 4; bases outside the gene matches: 15. Germline V gene data show CDR1 as SGHTA and CDR2 as FQGNSA. CDR3 sequence (DNA): TGTGCCAGCAGCTCCGTCCGTACTAGCGGGGGGGGTGCAGGAGAGACCCAGTACTTC. Translated: CASSSVRTSGGGAGETQYF.

The rearrangement joins TRBV5-4 to TRBJ2-5; 9 positions agree with TRBD2. Germline V lookup: CDR1 SGHNT, CDR2 YYREEE (reference sequence). V dropped 1 base and J dropped 7; count of bases not matched to a gene: 11. The CDR3 covers 16 residues. As DNA, the CDR3 is TGTGCCAGCAGCTTGTATGGGACTAGCTGGCGGCGGACCCAGTACTTC. It yields the protein CASSLYGTSWRRTQYF.

The chain is built from TRBV7-2 and TRBJ1-1, with D tentatively TRBD1 (6 bases). Germline V gives CDR1 SGHTA, CDR2 FQGNSA. The V end was cut by 7 bases, the J end by 4 bases, with 16 bases between. The CDR3 covers 14 residues. DNA for the CDR3: TGTGCCAGCATCCTAGGGGGGGTAGGCACTGAAGCTTTCTTT. Its protein is CASILGGVGTEAFF.

V usage is TRBV7-8 and J usage is TRBJ2-3, with a weak D call TRBD2 (6 bases). CDR1 and CDR2 from the germline V gene are SGHVS and FQNEAQ. The CDR3 spans 16 residues. With 1 base removed from V and 2 bases from J, the gap between germline ends came to 13 bases. Here the CDR3 reads CASSLVPLASTDTQYF. The CDR3 DNA follows: TGTGCCAGCAGCTTAGTACCGCTAGCGTCCACAGATACGCAGTATTTT.